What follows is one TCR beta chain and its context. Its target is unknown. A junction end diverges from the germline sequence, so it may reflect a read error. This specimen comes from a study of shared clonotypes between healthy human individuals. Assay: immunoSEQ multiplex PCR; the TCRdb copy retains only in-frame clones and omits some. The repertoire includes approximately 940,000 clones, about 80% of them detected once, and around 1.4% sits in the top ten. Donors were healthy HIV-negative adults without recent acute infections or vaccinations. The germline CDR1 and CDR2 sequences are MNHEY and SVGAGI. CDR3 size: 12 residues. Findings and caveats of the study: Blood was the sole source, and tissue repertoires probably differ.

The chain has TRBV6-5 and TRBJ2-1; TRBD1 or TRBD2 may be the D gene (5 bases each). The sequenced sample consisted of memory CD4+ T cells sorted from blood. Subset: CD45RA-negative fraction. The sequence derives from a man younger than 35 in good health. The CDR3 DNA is TGTGCCAGCAGTTCCCCCGGGACCCCAGATATCTTC. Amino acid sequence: CASSSPGTPDIF.